Following are 27 T cell receptor beta chains from one sample sequenced in a study of T-cell reconstitution after alpha-beta-depleted transplantation in children. For TCRbeta, the library was prepared with unique molecular identifiers. Each CDR3 protein gets one entry after TCRdb re-called the PCR reads with MiXCR. The repertoire holds approximately 220,000 distinct CDR3 sequences, around a sixth seen once, with about 41% in the top ten. This material consisted of PBMCs, mostly from graft donor cells, taken 360 days after TCRalphabeta/CD19-depleted stem cell transplant. These receptors originate from a male patient aged 2 to 9 who had a stem cell transplant for acute lymphoblastic leukemia, so the T cells may come from the graft donor.

This clonotype has more than one count but fewer than ten. The V gene is TRBV20-1, the J gene TRBJ2-1; TRBD2 agrees at 11 bases. Trimming took 6 bases from V and 6 from J; bases not matched to a gene: 7. The germline V gene has CDR1 DFQATT and CDR2 SNEGSKA (reference sequence). This CDR3 is built from 14 residues. The CDR3 protein is CSAQLAGVPNEQFF. CDR3 DNA: TGCAGTGCGCAACTAGCGGGAGTTCCCAATGAGCAGTTCTTC.

This clonotype came up many times. This rearrangement joins TRBV27 to TRBJ2-1; 8 bases are a match to TRBD1. The CDR3 contains 18 residues. Germline CDR1 reads MNHEY; CDR2 reads SMNVEV (reference sequence). Losses at the gene ends were 2 bases for V and 3 bases for J; bases not matched to a gene: 12. Here the CDR3 reads CASSLATIGQGGYNEQFF. Here the CDR3 DNA reads TGTGCCAGCAGTTTAGCGACAATCGGACAGGGTGGCTACAATGAGCAGTTCTTC.

The CDR3 DNA follows: TGTGCCAGCAGTCAAGCAGATACGCAGTATTTT. Translating gives CASSQADTQYF. J is TRBJ2-3 and V is TRBV6-2 or TRBV6-3; D gene ambiguous. V lost 5 bases to trimming and J lost 4 bases, with 4 bases between them. The CDR3 has 11 amino acids. The germline CDR1 and CDR2 sequences are MNHEY and SVGEGT.

The chain employs TRBV10-3 and TRBJ1-1; TRBD1 aligns across 7 bases. The V segment lost 6 bases and the J segment 4 bases; nucleotides outside the gene matches: 2. Germline V gives CDR1 ENHRY, CDR2 SYGVKD. The CDR3 is 12 amino acids. CDR3 in DNA: TGTGCCATCAGGCAGGGGGGCACTGAAGCTTTCTTT. Translation gives CAIRQGGTEAFF.

In this sample, this clonotype turned up many times. The chain uses TRBV20-1 and TRBJ2-7, with TRBD2 matching over 7 bases. The V segment lost 6 bases and the J segment 2 bases; nucleotides outside the gene matches: 10. Germline lookup yields CDR1 DFQATT and CDR2 SNEGSKA (reference sequence). The CDR3 is 14 residues long. CDR3 sequence (DNA): TGCAGTGCCCCTAGCGGCGCACCAACCTACGAGCAGTACTTC. This encodes CSAPSGAPTYEQYF.

The V call is TRBV12-3 or TRBV12-4, the J call TRBJ1-2, with D unclear. Deletions cut 1 base from V and 1 base from J, with 10 bases between. The CDR3 spans 15 residues. The CDR3 here is CASSLGGWGNYGYTF. In nucleotides, the CDR3 is TGTGCCAGCAGTTTAGGTGGCTGGGGTAACTATGGCTACACCTTC.

The chain has TRBV27 and TRBJ1-2; D possibly corresponds to TRBD1 (6 bases). The CDR3 spans 13 residues. Trimming took off 5 bases at V and 5 bases at J, with 12 bases between the two ends. Germline CDR1 is MNHEY and CDR2 is SMNVEV (reference sequence). The CDR3 nucleotides are TGTGCCAGCAGTCCCCGCCAGGGGTATGGCTACACCTTC. It codes for CASSPRQGYGYTF.

CDR3 sequence (DNA): TGTGCCACCAGCAGCAGCTTGCAGGGGGCACAGGAGACCCAGTACTTC. This sequence encodes CATSSSLQGAQETQYF. The chain links TRBV15 to TRBJ2-5; TRBD1 matches 8 bases. CDR3 size: 16 residues. Germline V gives CDR1 LNHNV, CDR2 YYDKDF (reference sequence). V was pared by 3 bases and J by 5 bases, with 11 bases of the junction left unmatched.

This clonotype was picked up a small number of times. The V call is TRBV5-6, the J call TRBJ2-1; 7 nucleotides line up with TRBD1. This CDR3 comprises 16 residues. Germline assignment: CDR1 SGHDT and CDR2 YYEEEE. Trimming at V came to 3 bases and at J to 0 bases, leaving 6 bases not matched to a gene. In DNA form, the CDR3 reads TGTGCCAGCAGCTCGATAAGACAGGGCTCCTACAATGAGCAGTTCTTC. Protein sequence: CASSSIRQGSYNEQFF.

The J gene is TRBJ2-4, the V gene TRBV5-1; D is undetermined. Germline lookup yields CDR1 SGHRS and CDR2 YFSETQ. Trimming left V 4 bases short and J 1 base short, with 15 bases between. This CDR3 is built from 16 residues. In DNA form, the CDR3 reads TGCGCCAGCAGCGGAAACGAACTCTTGGCCAAAAACATTCAGTACTTC. Translation: CASSGNELLAKNIQYF.

V and J are TRBV16 and TRBJ1-1; TRBD1 is a possible D gene (5 bases). In germline, CDR1 is KGHSY, CDR2 FQNENV. Trimming took 4 bases from V and 0 from J, leaving 15 bases between them. The CDR3 is 16 amino acids. CDR3 region: CASSLIDRTLNTEAFF. The CDR3 DNA is TGTGCCAGCAGCCTAATCGACAGAACCTTGAACACTGAAGCTTTCTTT.

The chain carries TRBV7-9 and TRBJ2-1; TRBD1 is a possible D gene (5 bases). V gave up 3 bases and J gave up 7 bases, with 22 bases separating them. Per the germline V gene, CDR1 is SEHNR and CDR2 is FQNEAQ (reference sequence). The CDR3 has 17 amino acids. The CDR3 protein is CASSFAFRQTPRNEQFF. CDR3 nucleotide sequence: TGTGCCAGCAGCTTCGCCTTTCGACAGACCCCGAGGAATGAGCAGTTCTTC.

The J gene is TRBJ2-5, the V gene TRBV20-1; no reliable D call. The V gene lost 4 bases and the J gene lost 0 bases, with 6 bases spanning the gap. Germline loops: CDR1 DFQATT, CDR2 SNEGSKA (reference sequence). The CDR3 is made up of 12 amino acids. CDR3 DNA sequence: TGCAGTGCTAAAAAGGACCAAGAGACCCAGTACTTC. This translates into CSAKKDQETQYF.

This clonotype appeared a few times. The V gene is TRBV7-9, the J gene TRBJ2-5; 8 nucleotides match TRBD2. Looked up from germline, CDR1 is SEHNR and CDR2 is FQNEAQ (reference sequence). The CDR3 loop spans 14 amino acids. V shed 5 bases and J 1 base; nucleotides not matched to a gene: 3. In DNA, the CDR3 is TGTGCCAGCAGCCCCAGCGGGGGCCAAGAGACCCAGTACTTC. Translating gives CASSPSGGQETQYF.

This clonotype came up a few times. V and J are TRBV7-2 and TRBJ2-5, with D perhaps TRBD1 (6 bases). CDR1 SGHTA and CDR2 FQGNSA come from the germline V gene. This CDR3 is 15 amino acids long. V was cut by 3 bases and J by 1 base, with 12 bases left in between. The CDR3, as DNA: TGTGCCAGCAGCTTTACGTGGGACATCCAAGAGACCCAGTACTTC. Translation: CASSFTWDIQETQYF.

The table lists this clonotype with a few counts. The chain employs TRBV7-9 and TRBJ2-5, with 8 bases that match TRBD1. The germline CDR1 and CDR2 sequences are SEHNR and FQNEAQ (reference sequence). The CDR3 extends over 14 amino acids. With V trimmed by 3 bases and J by 5 bases, 5 bases remained unmatched. The CDR3 is CASSFGTGPETQYF. DNA for the CDR3: TGTGCCAGCAGCTTCGGGACAGGCCCCGAGACCCAGTACTTC.

In its sample, this clonotype was seen once. The chain uses TRBV7-9 and TRBJ2-1; 7 nucleotides agree with TRBD2. V was pared by 9 bases and J by 5 bases, with 4 bases of the junction left unmatched. Germline V gene lookup returns CDR1 SEHNR and CDR2 FQNEAQ (reference sequence). The CDR3 runs to 12 residues. The DNA for the CDR3 is TGTGCCAGTCCGCGGGGGAACAATGAGCAGTTCTTC. This codes for CASPRGNNEQFF. Drawing the rest from reference TRBV7-9 and TRBJ2-1, the complete variable domain is DTGVSQNPRHKITKRGQNVTFRCDPISEHNRLYWYRQTLGQGPEFLTYFQNEAQLEKSRLLSDRFSAERPKGSFSTLEIQRTEQGDSAMYLCASPRGNNEQFFGPGTRLTVL.

The chain links TRBV29-1 to TRBJ2-1; 8 bases agree with TRBD2. This CDR3 has 14 residues. J lost 0 bases, V lost 7 bases, and 5 bases had no gene match. Germline CDR1 reads SQVTM; CDR2 reads ANQGSEA. The CDR3, as DNA: TGCAGCGCAACACGGGGGGGCTCCTACAATGAGCAGTTCTTC. Its protein product is CSATRGGSYNEQFF.

This clonotype was observed a handful of times. DNA for the CDR3: TGTGCCAGCAGCTTGAGGGGAGGGGGCAACACCGGGGAGCTGTTTTTT. It specifies CASSLRGGGNTGELFF. The V call is TRBV9, the J call TRBJ2-2, with D perhaps assigned TRBD1 or TRBD2 (7 bases each). V was clipped by 4 bases and J by 2 bases, with 15 bases between them. The CDR3 runs to 16 residues. Germline CDR1 SGDLS, CDR2 YYNGEE.

In this sample, this clonotype turned up a few times. V is TRBV7-8 and J is TRBJ2-2, with 7 bases aligning to TRBD2. This CDR3 is built from 16 residues. In germline, CDR1 is SGHVS, CDR2 FQNEAQ. The junction had 4 bases not matched to a gene; V was cut back by 3 bases and J by 0 bases. CDR3 nucleotides: TGTGCCAGCAGCTTTTTAGCGGGTACGAACACCGGGGAGCTGTTTTTT. It yields the protein CASSFLAGTNTGELFF. The full variable domain, rest sourced from reference TRBV7-8 and TRBJ2-2, is GAGVSQSPRYKVAKRGQDVALRCDPISGHVSLFWYQQALGQGPEFLTYFQNEAQLDKSGLPSDRFFAERPEGSVSTLKIQRTQQEDSAVYLCASSFLAGTNTGELFFGEGSRLTVL.

This clonotype showed up just a few times. The chain is built from TRBV5-1 and TRBJ2-5; D is uncertain. The germline V gene has CDR1 SGHRS and CDR2 YFSETQ. CDR3 length: 13 amino acids. The V and J ends lost 4 bases and 1 base respectively, with 8 bases between them. The CDR3 sequence is CASSNPSQETQYF. Here the CDR3 DNA reads TGCGCCAGCAGCAATCCCAGCCAAGAGACCCAGTACTTC.

This clonotype was detected only a few times. The chain recombines TRBV29-1 with TRBJ1-4; TRBD1 aligns across 7 bases. Germline V gene sequence: CDR1 SQVTM, CDR2 ANQGSEA. This CDR3 contains 13 residues. V lost 7 bases and J lost 7; bases outside the gene matches: 9. This chain's CDR3 is CSARQGWGEKLFF. As DNA, the CDR3 is TGCAGCGCCAGACAGGGTTGGGGTGAAAAACTGTTTTTT.

This clonotype was counted only a few times. The chain has TRBV5-1 and TRBJ2-1; tentatively, D is TRBD2 (6 bases). CDR3 length: 16 amino acids. Looked up from germline, CDR1 is SGHRS and CDR2 is YFSETQ. V gave up 1 base and J gave up 2 bases, with 13 bases separating them. The CDR3, as DNA: TGCGCCAGCAGCTTGTGGTGCGGGGACCCCTACAATGAGCAGTTCTTC. It codes for CASSLWCGDPYNEQFF.

This clonotype showed up just a few times. The rearrangement uses TRBV12-5 and TRBJ1-6; no clear D. CDR1 is LGHNT and CDR2 is FRNRAP in the germline V gene. CDR3 size: 13 residues. V was cut by 0 bases and J by 8 bases, with 5 bases left in between. CDR3 loop: CASGLVQDSPLHF. The DNA of the CDR3 is TGTGCTAGTGGTTTGGTCCAGGATTCACCCCTCCACTTT. The variable domain in full, completed from reference TRBV12-5 and TRBJ1-6, reads DARVTQTPRHKVTEMGQEVTMRCQPILGHNTVFWYRQTMMQGLELLAYFRNRAPLDDSGMPKDRFSAEMPDATLATLKIQPSEPRDSAVYFCASGLVQDSPLHFGNGTRLTVT.

This clonotype has only a few counts. The chain is built from TRBV15 and TRBJ2-7; D may be TRBD1 (6 bases). The CDR3 sequence is 15 residues long. V was pared by 3 bases and J by 0 bases, with 12 bases between. Germline values: CDR1 LNHNV, CDR2 YYDKDF (reference sequence). Here the CDR3 DNA reads TGTGCCACCAGCAGCACAGGGACCTACTCCTACGAGCAGTACTTC. It specifies CATSSTGTYSYEQYF.

The gene calls are TRBV20-1 and TRBJ2-5, with 9 bases identical to TRBD2. Germline trimming cut 0 bases from V and 2 bases from J; bases unmatched to any gene: 4. Germline V gene lookup returns CDR1 DFQATT and CDR2 SNEGSKA (reference sequence). CDR3 size: 15 residues. In nucleotides, the CDR3 is TGCAGTGCTAGAGAGGGGCGGGGGGGGCAAGAGACCCAGTACTTC. This gives the protein CSAREGRGGQETQYF.

In its sample, this clonotype was seen a few times. This rearrangement joins TRBV10-3 to TRBJ2-1; D is perhaps TRBD2 (7 bases). Germline values: CDR1 ENHRY, CDR2 SYGVKD. V lost 0 bases to trimming and J lost 8 bases, with 14 bases between them. CDR3 length: 15 residues. The CDR3 is CAISESDRGRDEQFF. The CDR3 DNA is TGTGCCATCAGTGAGTCGGATAGGGGGAGGGATGAGCAGTTCTTC.